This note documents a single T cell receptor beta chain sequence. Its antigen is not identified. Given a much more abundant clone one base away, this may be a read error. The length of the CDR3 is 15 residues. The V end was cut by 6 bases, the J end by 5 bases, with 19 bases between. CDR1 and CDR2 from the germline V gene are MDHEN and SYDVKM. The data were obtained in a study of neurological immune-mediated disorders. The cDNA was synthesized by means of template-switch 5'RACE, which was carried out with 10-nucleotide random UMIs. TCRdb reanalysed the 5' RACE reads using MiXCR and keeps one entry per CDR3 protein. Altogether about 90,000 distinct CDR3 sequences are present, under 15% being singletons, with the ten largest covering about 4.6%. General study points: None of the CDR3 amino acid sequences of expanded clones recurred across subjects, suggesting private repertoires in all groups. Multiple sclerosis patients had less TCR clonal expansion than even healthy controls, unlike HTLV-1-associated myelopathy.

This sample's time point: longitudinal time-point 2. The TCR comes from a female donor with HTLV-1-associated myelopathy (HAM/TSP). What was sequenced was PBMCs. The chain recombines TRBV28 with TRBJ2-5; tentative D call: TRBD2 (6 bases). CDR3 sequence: CASSQWGGRGETQYF. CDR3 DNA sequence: TGTGCCAGCAGCCAGTGGGGTGGACGGGGGGAGACCCAGTACTTC.